This is a list of T cell receptor beta chains from one sample in a study of neurological immune-mediated disorders. Each CDR3 protein is one row after TCRdb ran MiXCR on the 5' RACE reads. The table records about 57,000 distinct CDR3 sequences, 9.5% to 12% of them present only once. Sequencing input: PBMCs. These receptor sequences come from a male donor with HTLV-1-associated myelopathy (HAM/TSP). Each CDR3 is given with its conserved first and last residue. D genes are given only for firm matches. Not every row has a clone size; where given, it reads once, few, many or a size class.

TRBJ2-5	14	TRBD2	many	TRBV20-1	CSARGLAGPETQYF	TGCAGTGCTAGAGGCCTAGCGGGGCCAGAGACCCAGTACTTC
TRBJ2-7	14	TRBD2	NA	TRBV18	CASSPFGGSYEQYF	TGTGCCAGCTCACCCTTCGGGGGGTCGTACGAGCAGTACTTC
TRBJ1-6	15	NA	once	TRBV12-3/TRBV12-4	CASSPVGGADSPLHF	TGTGCCAGCAGCCCGGTTGGCGGTGCGGATTCACCCCTCCACTTT
TRBJ1-1	17	NA	few	TRBV3-1	CASSQLTDGRTNTEAFF	TGTGCCAGCAGCCAATTGACGGACGGAAGGACGAACACTGAAGCTTTCTTT
TRBJ2-1	18	NA	many	TRBV10-3	CAISEQPGKGSAYNEQFF	TGTGCCATCAGTGAGCAGCCCGGGAAGGGGTCCGCCTACAATGAGCAGTTCTTC
TRBJ2-7	14	NA	many	TRBV6-1	CASSEARAPYEQYF	TGTGCCAGCAGTGAAGCGCGGGCCCCCTACGAGCAGTACTTC
TRBJ1-4	16	NA	many	TRBV18	CASSPGRAATNEKLFF	TGTGCCAGCTCACCAGGCAGGGCGGCAACTAATGAAAAACTGTTTTTT
TRBJ1-1	14	NA	many	TRBV7-8	CASSFHRPNTEAFF	TGTGCCAGCAGCTTTCACAGGCCTAACACTGAAGCTTTCTTT
TRBJ1-1	15	NA	many	TRBV29-1	CSVAGPKNMNTEAFF	TGCAGCGTCGCGGGACCGAAGAACATGAACACTGAAGCTTTCTTT
TRBJ1-2	13	NA	many	TRBV29-1	CSGEATDTSGYTF	TGCAGCGGGGAAGCAACAGATACGTCTGGCTACACCTTC
TRBJ1-6	14	NA	once	TRBV5-6	CASSLRFFGSPLHF	TGTGCCAGCAGCTTGCGGTTTTTTGGTTCACCCCTCCACTTT
TRBJ1-6	15	NA	many	TRBV5-8	CASSLMSSYNSPLHF	TGTGCCAGCAGCTTGATGAGCTCCTATAATTCACCCCTCCACTTT
TRBJ2-7	15	NA	many	TRBV6-2/TRBV6-3	CASCSRGTVSYEQYF	TGTGCCAGCTGCTCCAGGGGAACAGTCTCCTACGAGCAGTACTTC
TRBJ1-2	15	NA	many	TRBV5-5	CASSHDGRADYGYTF	TGTGCCAGCAGTCACGACGGCAGGGCGGACTATGGCTACACCTTC
TRBJ2-3	16	NA	many	TRBV25-1	CASSEQQHGHTDTQYF	TGTGCCAGCAGTGAACAACAACACGGACACACAGATACGCAGTATTTT
TRBJ2-2	14	NA	many	TRBV9	CASSVRTQTGELFF	TGTGCCAGCAGCGTAAGGACTCAGACCGGGGAGCTGTTTTTT
TRBJ2-2	14	NA	many	TRBV7-2	CASSLMGASGELFF	TGTGCCAGCAGCTTAATGGGGGCAAGCGGGGAGCTGTTTTTT
TRBJ1-4	12	NA	few	TRBV7-6	CASSPWPEKLFF	TGTGCCAGCAGTCCTTGGCCTGAAAAACTGTTTTTT
TRBJ2-5	12	TRBD1	many	TRBV5-1	CASSWDRETQYF	TGCGCCAGCAGCTGGGACAGGGAGACCCAGTACTTC
TRBJ2-7	15	TRBD1	many	TRBV18	CASSPTSRGYYEQYF	TGTGCCAGCTCACCTACTTCCAGGGGGTACTACGAGCAGTACTTC
TRBJ2-1	15	NA	NA	TRBV4-3	CASSQAVHYYNEQFF	TGCGCCAGCAGCCAGGCGGTACATTACTACAATGAGCAGTTCTTC
TRBJ2-7	16	TRBD1	many	TRBV20-1	CSARPGQGDSSYEQYF	TGCAGTGCTCGACCGGGACAGGGGGATAGCTCCTACGAGCAGTACTTC
TRBJ2-3	16	NA	many	TRBV7-8	CASSLAGAGRPDTQYF	TGTGCCAGCAGCTTAGCGGGTGCGGGGAGACCAGATACGCAGTATTTT
TRBJ2-2	14	NA	NA	TRBV6-6	CASSYAGLSGELFF	TGTGCCAGCAGTTACGCGGGGTTGTCCGGGGAGCTGTTTTTT
TRBJ2-2	14	NA	NA	TRBV28	CASRRDMNTGELFF	TGTGCCAGCAGGAGGGACATGAACACCGGGGAGCTGTTTTTT
TRBJ1-1	16	NA	many	TRBV5-5	CASSPGPGIMNTEAFF	TGTGCCAGCAGCCCCGGGCCGGGGATCATGAACACTGAAGCTTTCTTT